These 13 T cell receptor beta chains were all obtained from the same sample, sequenced in a study of blood T cell repertoires in COVID-19. Some clones are missing from TCRdb's copy, which holds only in-frame ones; the method was immunoSEQ multiplex PCR. This table has about 81,000 clones, about 79% appearing once. The material sequenced was peripheral blood. Receptors originate from a woman in her forties or fifties with acute or convalescent COVID-19.

This clone showed up just a few times. The rearrangement uses TRBV3-1 (or the pseudogene TRBV3-2) and TRBJ1-2; 10 positions agree with TRBD1. The CDR3 consists of 13 residues. V lost 5 bases and J lost 8; bases outside the gene matches: 5. In germline, CDR1 is LGHDT, CDR2 YNNKEL (reference sequence). The CDR3 region is CASSDRGPRGYTF. As DNA, the CDR3 is TGTGCCAGCAGCGACAGGGGGCCGAGGGGCTACACCTTC.

The V call is TRBV19, the J call TRBJ1-2; D not resolved. The V and J ends lost 4 bases and 6 bases respectively, with 15 bases between them. In germline, CDR1 is LNHDA, CDR2 SQIVND (reference sequence). CDR3 length equals 14 residues. The CDR3 nucleotides read TGTGCCAGTAGTAACCCAGGAGGTTGGGATGGCTACACCTTC. Amino acids: CASSNPGGWDGYTF.

V and J are TRBV4-2 and TRBJ1-2; the D is unclear. V dropped 2 bases and J dropped 5 bases, with 21 bases sitting between them. Germline V gives CDR1 LGHNA, CDR2 YNFKEQ. This CDR3 is built from 17 residues. This CDR3 is CASSQSNTLGDGYGYTF. The CDR3 coding sequence is TGTGCCAGCAGCCAATCTAATACCCTGGGAGATGGGTATGGCTACACCTTC.

This clone was counted between two and nine times. V and J are TRBV16 and TRBJ1-2, with a tentative D call TRBD1 (5 bases). The length of the CDR3 is 14 residues. Trimming removed 0 bases at V and 4 bases at J, with 9 bases between. Germline CDR1 and CDR2: KGHSY and FQNENV. CDR3 nucleotides: TGTGCCAGCAGCCAATCGGGGGGTTCCTATGGCTACACCTTC. Protein sequence: CASSQSGGSYGYTF.

V is TRBV7-2 and J is TRBJ1-2; 7 positions match TRBD1. The CDR3 has 15 amino acids. The V gene end was trimmed by 1 base and the J gene end by 6 bases; junction bases not matched to a gene: 8. CDR1 SGHTA and CDR2 FQGNSA come from the germline V gene. CDR3 region: CASSLGQTGLDGYTF. Written as DNA, the CDR3 is TGTGCCAGCAGCTTAGGCCAGACAGGGTTGGATGGCTACACCTTC.

CDR3: CASSLVFQGRSNYGYTF. The DNA for the CDR3 is TGTGCCAGCAGCTTAGTTTTTCAGGGAAGGAGTAACTATGGCTACACCTTC. The rearrangement uses TRBV7-8 and TRBJ1-2, with a tentative D call TRBD1 (5 bases). The CDR3 extends over 17 amino acids. V was pared by 1 base and J by 1 base, with 16 bases between. Germline values: CDR1 SGHVS, CDR2 FQNEAQ.

This clone was seen more than once but under ten times. V usage is TRBV29-1 and J usage is TRBJ2-2; maybe TRBD2 (5 bases). In germline, CDR1 is SQVTM, CDR2 ANQGSEA. The CDR3 totals 13 residues. V gave up 3 bases and J gave up 3 bases, with 8 bases separating them. In DNA form, the CDR3 reads TGCAGCGTTGAGTCGAGGGACACCGGGGAGCTGTTTTTT. Translated: CSVESRDTGELFF.

This chain joins TRBV28 and TRBJ1-1; 7 bases match TRBD1. Germline CDR1 and CDR2: MDHEN and SYDVKM. V dropped 8 bases and J dropped 10; count of bases not matched to a gene: 13. The CDR3 loop spans 13 amino acids. CDR3 sequence (DNA): TGTGCCAGCCGCTCCGTGGGTGCAGGGGGAGCTTTCTTT. It translates to CASRSVGAGGAFF.

This clone has just one count. The chain is built from TRBV21-1 and TRBJ2-2; whether TRBD2, the table's D call, matches the DNA was not checked. TRBV21-1 is listed as a pseudogene. The CDR3 sequence is 17 residues long. As DNA, the CDR3 is TGTGCCAGCAGCATGGGGCGGGGACTAGCGCCCACCGGGGAGCTGTTTTTT. It is translated as CASSMGRGLAPTGELFF.

The chain has TRBV5-6 and TRBJ2-2, with a weak D call TRBD2 (6 bases). The CDR3 runs to 15 residues. With 1 base removed from V and 0 bases from J, the gap between germline ends came to 7 bases. CDR1 and CDR2 (germline): SGHDT, YYEEEE. The CDR3 sequence is CASSLPGANTGELFF. In nucleotides, the CDR3 is TGTGCCAGCAGCTTGCCGGGGGCGAACACCGGGGAGCTGTTTTTT.

This clone was recorded a few times. The rearrangement uses TRBV6-2 or TRBV6-3 and TRBJ2-3; D may be TRBD2 (5 bases). This CDR3 is built from 15 residues. Germline lookup yields CDR1 MNHEY and CDR2 SVGEGT. The ends were cut back, 2 bases at V and 5 bases at J, with 14 bases in the middle. CDR3 bases: TGTGCCAGCAGTTACGGGCTAGCCGGTGTAGATACGCAGTATTTT. Its protein is CASSYGLAGVDTQYF.

V gene TRBV7-9 combines with J gene TRBJ1-6; D gene unclear. The CDR3 covers 15 residues. V was trimmed by 1 base and J by 8 bases, leaving 12 bases between them. CDR1 is SEHNR, CDR2 FQNEAQ, per germline (reference sequence). CDR3 protein: CASSLGGSRDSPLHF. The CDR3 nucleotides are TGTGCCAGCAGCTTAGGAGGGTCGCGGGATTCACCCCTCCACTTT.

CDR3 nucleotides: TGTGCCAGCAGCCAAGGGACAGGGACCGGGGAGCTGTTTTTT. This codes for CASSQGTGTGELFF. The rearrangement uses TRBV3-1 (or the pseudogene TRBV3-2) and TRBJ2-2; TRBD1 matches 8 bases. Trimming took 1 base from V and 5 from J; bases not matched to a gene: 0. Germline-derived CDR1 and CDR2 are LGHDT and YNNKEL (reference sequence). The length of the CDR3 is 14 residues.